This entry lists 30 T cell receptor beta chains sequenced from one sample in a study of blood T cell repertoires in COVID-19. Using immunoSEQ multiplex PCR, the repertoire was profiled, and TCRdb retains in-frame clones only, with some absent. The sample lists fewer than 150,000 clones, 85% to 90% occurring once. The specimen sequenced was peripheral blood. These receptor sequences come from a man between 50 and 59 years old with active or convalescent COVID-19.

The chain uses TRBV6-6 and TRBJ1-2; possible D gene TRBD1, 6 bases. This CDR3 is 13 amino acids long. V lost 6 bases, J lost 8 bases, and 16 bases lay in between. Germline V CDR1 and CDR2: MNHNY, SVGAGI (reference sequence). The DNA of the CDR3 is TGTGCCAGCAGCGAATTACAGGGCAGGGGCTACACCTTC. Translating it yields CASSELQGRGYTF.

V usage is TRBV12-3 or TRBV12-4 and J usage is TRBJ2-7; TRBD1 is a possible D gene (6 bases). Trimming took off 6 bases at V and 12 bases at J, with 15 bases between the two ends. The CDR3 totals 11 residues. CDR3 nucleotides: TGTGCCAGCAGCCATACAGGGAGTACGTACTTC. Its protein product is CASSHTGSTYF.

The count of this clone is one. The chain links TRBV28 to TRBJ2-3, with a weak D call TRBD1 (6 bases). Deletions cut 5 bases from V and 1 base from J, with 16 bases between. Germline V gene lookup returns CDR1 MDHEN and CDR2 SYDVKM. This CDR3 spans 16 amino acids. CDR3 DNA: TGTGCCAGCAGTCCTCAGGACAGAATCCGCACAGATACGCAGTATTTT. Protein: CASSPQDRIRTDTQYF. Based on the CDR3 plus reference TRBV28 and TRBJ2-3, the full variable domain is DVKVTQSSRYLVKRTGEKVFLECVQDMDHENMFWYRQDPGLGLRLIYFSYDVKMKEKGDIPEGYSVSREKKERFSLILESASTNQTSMYLCASSPQDRIRTDTQYFGPGTRLTVL.

The chain employs TRBV18 and TRBJ2-3, with a possible D match to TRBD1 (5 bases). V lost 2 bases, J lost 6 bases, and 12 bases lay in between. Germline values: CDR1 KGHSH, CDR2 LQKENI. This CDR3 region has 14 residues. CDR3 nucleotide sequence: TGTGCCAGCTCACCAATCCGGTCAGGGGATACGCAGTATTTT. Protein: CASSPIRSGDTQYF.

This chain connects TRBV18 to TRBJ2-3; 8 positions match TRBD2. V was clipped by 3 bases and J by 3 bases; unmatched bases: 5. The CDR3 is 15 amino acids. Per germline, CDR1 KGHSH and CDR2 LQKENI. CDR3 amino acids: CASSPRTSMTDTQYF. In DNA, the CDR3 is TGTGCCAGCTCACCGAGGACTAGCATGACAGATACGCAGTATTTT.

This chain links TRBV10-3 with TRBJ1-2; D uncertain. This CDR3 is 14 amino acids long. CDR1 is ENHRY and CDR2 is SYGVKD in the germline V gene. V dropped 0 bases and J dropped 7 bases, with 12 bases sitting between them. CDR3 region: CAISESSTSAGYTF. The CDR3 coding sequence is TGTGCCATCAGTGAGTCGTCGACATCCGCTGGCTACACCTTC.

V usage is TRBV5-8 and J usage is TRBJ2-1; D is unclear. The CDR3 runs to 15 residues. V was cut by 1 base and J by 5 bases, with 13 bases left in between. Looked up from germline, CDR1 is SGHTS and CDR2 is YDEGEE. Written as DNA, the CDR3 is TGTGCCAGCAGCTTGTACAGCCGAATAAACAATGAGCAGTTCTTC. It encodes CASSLYSRINNEQFF. Supplemented by reference TRBV5-8 and TRBJ2-1, the full variable domain reads EAGVTQSPTHLIKTRGQQATLRCSPISGHTSVYWYQQALGLGLQFLLWYDEGEERNRGNFPPRFSGRQFPNYSSELNVNALELEDSALYLCASSLYSRINNEQFFGPGTRLTVL.

V usage is TRBV21-1 and J usage is TRBJ2-6; TRBD1, the table's D call, lacks a check against the DNA. TRBV21-1 counts as a pseudogene. This CDR3 has 17 amino acids. CDR3 sequence reads: CASSKGQTNSGANVLTF. The CDR3 nucleotides are TGTGCCAGCAGCAAAGGACAGACCAACTCTGGGGCCAACGTCCTGACTTTC.

The rearrangement uses TRBV27 and TRBJ2-7; no reliable D call. In germline, CDR1 is MNHEY, CDR2 SMNVEV (reference sequence). Trimming left V 2 bases short and J 0 bases short, with 8 bases between. This CDR3 has 14 residues. The CDR3 region has the DNA TGTGCCAGCAGTTTAAGTGTAGACTCCTACGAGCAGTACTTC. This encodes CASSLSVDSYEQYF.

V usage is TRBV7-8 and J usage is TRBJ2-1; TRBD2 matches 8 bases. CDR3 length: 15 residues. The V gene end was trimmed by 5 bases and the J gene end by 1 base; junction bases not matched to a gene: 4. In germline, CDR1 is SGHVS, CDR2 FQNEAQ. The CDR3 coding sequence is TGTGCCAGCAGCCACATAGCGGGATCCTACAATGAGCAGTTCTTC. This encodes CASSHIAGSYNEQFF.

V gene TRBV24-1 combines with J gene TRBJ2-1, with a tentative D call TRBD2 (6 bases). Deletions cut 3 bases from V and 6 bases from J, with 14 bases between. The germline V gene has CDR1 KGHDR and CDR2 SFDVKD. The CDR3 contains 15 residues. This CDR3 reads CATSDTGTGTNEQFF. The CDR3 DNA follows: TGTGCCACCAGTGATACCGGGACTGGTACCAATGAGCAGTTCTTC.

The CDR3 bases are TGTGCCAGCAGCACCCAACAGGGAACTGAAGCTTTCTTT. Translation gives CASSTQQGTEAFF. The J gene is TRBJ1-1, the V gene TRBV7-3; possible D gene TRBD1, 6 bases. The ends were cut back, 5 bases at V and 5 bases at J, with 12 bases in the middle. The germline V gene encodes CDR1 SGHTA and CDR2 FQGTGA. The CDR3 is made up of 13 amino acids.

V is TRBV27 and J is TRBJ2-7, with D possibly matching TRBD2 (5 bases). The V end lost 2 bases, the J end lost 6 bases, and 14 bases lay between the germline ends. CDR1 MNHEY and CDR2 SMNVEV come from the germline V gene (reference sequence). This CDR3 region has 14 residues. CDR3 sequence (DNA): TGTGCCAGCAGTTTAACACGGGCTACTAGCGAGCAGTACTTC. This sequence encodes CASSLTRATSEQYF.

The V and J genes are TRBV6-6 and TRBJ2-1; 8 bases align to TRBD2. Losses at the gene ends were 5 bases for V and 5 bases for J; bases not matched to a gene: 8. CDR3 length: 15 amino acids. CDR1 MNHNY and CDR2 SVGAGI come from the germline V gene (reference sequence). The CDR3 nucleotides read TGTGCCAGCAGTAGGGACTTACTAGCGGACAATGAGCAGTTCTTC. It codes for CASSRDLLADNEQFF.

V gene TRBV7-3 combines with J gene TRBJ2-2; 8 bases agree with TRBD2. The CDR3 spans 17 residues. From germline, CDR1 is SGHTA and CDR2 FQGTGA. V shed 2 bases, J shed 6 bases, and the junction held 11 bases outside the gene matches. The CDR3 protein is CASSLFGGRTIPGELFF. The DNA of the CDR3 is TGTGCCAGCAGCTTATTCGGCGGGAGGACAATTCCCGGGGAGCTGTTTTTT.

J is TRBJ2-7 and V is TRBV18; 7 nucleotides match TRBD1. With 1 base clipped from V and 2 bases from J, the junction kept 5 bases outside the gene matches. CDR3 length equals 15 residues. CDR1 is KGHSH and CDR2 is LQKENI in the germline V gene. CDR3 coding DNA: TGTGCCAGCTCACCACGGGGGACAGCGACCTACGAGCAGTACTTC. It translates to CASSPRGTATYEQYF. The whole variable domain, remainder taken from reference TRBV18 and TRBJ2-7, is NAGVMQNPRHLVRRRGQEARLRCSPMKGHSHVYWYRQLPEEGLKFMVYLQKENIIDESGMPKERFSAEFPKEGPSILRIQQVVRGDSAAYFCASSPRGTATYEQYFGPGTRLTVT.

The chain employs TRBV19 and TRBJ1-1, with D perhaps TRBD1 (5 bases). CDR3 length: 13 amino acids. V was cut by 3 bases and J by 5 bases, with 10 bases left in between. Germline CDR1 reads LNHDA; CDR2 reads SQIVND (reference sequence). Here the CDR3 DNA reads TGTGCCAGTAGTATTAAGGGGCGGACTGAAGCTTTCTTT. Protein sequence: CASSIKGRTEAFF.

This chain uses TRBV5-1 with TRBJ2-3, with D unresolved. The CDR3 spans 14 residues. Germline CDR1 SGHRS, CDR2 YFSETQ. Trimming removed 0 bases at V and 2 bases at J, with 7 bases between. The CDR3 nucleotides are TGCGCCAGCAGCTTGGTCAGGAACACAGATACGCAGTATTTT. Translating gives CASSLVRNTDTQYF.

The chain couples TRBV3-1 (or the pseudogene TRBV3-2) to TRBJ1-5; D is undetermined. V lost 4 bases to trimming and J lost 4 bases, with 11 bases between them. Germline V gene sequence: CDR1 LGHDT, CDR2 YNNKEL (reference sequence). The CDR3 has 14 amino acids. In nucleotides, the CDR3 is TGTGCCAGCAGCCCGATAAGGGAGAATCAGCCCCAGCATTTT. Translating gives CASSPIRENQPQHF.

This rearrangement joins TRBV3-1 (or the pseudogene TRBV3-2) to TRBJ1-6; 12 bases align to TRBD1. Germline trimming cut 2 bases from V and 10 bases from J; bases unmatched to any gene: 6. This CDR3 is 16 amino acids long. CDR1 and CDR2 (germline): LGHDT, YNNKEL (reference sequence). CDR3 sequence (DNA): TGTGCCAGCAGCCAATTGGGACAGGGGGCCGGCTCACCCCTCCACTTT. Residues: CASSQLGQGAGSPLHF.

The rearrangement uses TRBV5-6 and TRBJ2-4, with 7 bases identical to TRBD2. CDR1 SGHDT and CDR2 YYEEEE come from the germline V gene. The CDR3 spans 16 residues. Trimming cost V 1 base and J 4 bases; bases outside gene matches: 8. CDR3 in amino acids: CASSLFLRERKNIQYF. DNA of the CDR3: TGTGCCAGCAGCTTGTTTTTGCGGGAGAGAAAAAACATTCAGTACTTC. The whole variable domain, filled in from reference TRBV5-6 and TRBJ2-4, reads DAGVTQSPTHLIKTRGQQVTLRCSPKSGHDTVSWYQQALGQGPQFIFQYYEEEERQRGNFPDRFSGHQFPNYSSELNVNALLLGDSALYLCASSLFLRERKNIQYFGAGTRLSVL.

The chain recombines TRBV3-1 (or the pseudogene TRBV3-2) with TRBJ2-6; possible D gene TRBD2, 6 bases. This CDR3 contains 17 residues. Germline CDR1 is LGHDT and CDR2 is YNNKEL (reference sequence). Trimming left V 4 bases short and J 0 bases short, with 13 bases between. This chain's CDR3 is CASSPEGLFSGANVLTF. The CDR3 DNA follows: TGTGCCAGCAGCCCGGAGGGGCTGTTCTCTGGGGCCAACGTCCTGACTTTC.

The chain carries TRBV9 and TRBJ2-2; tentatively, D is TRBD2 (6 bases). The CDR3 spans 13 residues. The V and J ends lost 4 bases and 7 bases respectively, with 11 bases between them. CDR1 and CDR2 from the germline V gene are SGDLS and YYNGEE. The CDR3 is CASSSREVGELFF. DNA of the CDR3: TGTGCCAGCAGCTCCAGGGAGGTCGGGGAGCTGTTTTTT.

J is TRBJ1-4 and V is TRBV28; 7 bases agree with TRBD1. Germline CDR1 is MDHEN and CDR2 is SYDVKM. This CDR3 is built from 16 residues. V shed 6 bases, J shed 7 bases, and the junction held 14 bases outside the gene matches. As DNA, the CDR3 is TGTGCCAGCAGATATAGTAACAGGGGTCGACGTGAAAAACTGTTTTTT. This codes for CASRYSNRGRREKLFF.

This chain uses TRBV5-8 with TRBJ1-5, with D tentatively TRBD1 (6 bases). Germline values: CDR1 SGHTS, CDR2 YDEGEE. The CDR3 covers 14 residues. With 1 base removed from V and 5 bases from J, the gap between germline ends came to 10 bases. In DNA, the CDR3 is TGTGCCAGCAGCTTGAAGGGGGTAGATCAGCCCCAGCATTTT. The encoded protein is CASSLKGVDQPQHF.

CDR3 nucleotide sequence: TGTGCCAGCAGCCCGTTAGCGGGAGGGGGCTACGAGCAGTACTTC. This gives the protein CASSPLAGGGYEQYF. This sequence joins TRBV5-6 and TRBJ2-7, with 11 bases aligning to TRBD2. Germline-derived CDR1 and CDR2 are SGHDT and YYEEEE. V lost 4 bases, J lost 3 bases, and 6 bases stayed unmatched. The CDR3 sequence is 15 residues long.

This chain uses TRBV7-8 with TRBJ2-1, with a possible D match to TRBD1 (5 bases). Germline V gene lookup returns CDR1 SGHVS and CDR2 FQNEAQ. This CDR3 has 16 residues. The germline V and J ends were trimmed by 4 bases and 0 bases, with 13 bases remaining between them. The CDR3 DNA is TGTGCCAGCAGCTCAAGAGGACATAACTCCTACAATGAGCAGTTCTTC. Translating it yields CASSSRGHNSYNEQFF.

The rearrangement joins TRBV30 to TRBJ2-1; no firm D call. V was pared by 0 bases and J by 10 bases, with 10 bases between. Germline CDR1 GTSNPN, CDR2 SVGIG (reference sequence). This CDR3 is built from 12 residues. The chain's CDR3 is CAWSVVRREQFF. The CDR3 bases are TGTGCCTGGAGTGTAGTCCGCAGGGAGCAGTTCTTC.

This clone was seen more than once but under ten times. The J gene is TRBJ1-2, the V gene TRBV28; a weak D match, TRBD1 (5 bases). In germline, CDR1 is MDHEN, CDR2 SYDVKM. Deletions cut 6 bases from V and 0 bases from J, with 8 bases between. The CDR3 length is 13 residues. CDR3 sequence: CASRGGSNYGYTF. The DNA for the CDR3 is TGTGCCAGCAGGGGGGGTTCTAACTATGGCTACACCTTC.

This clone was recorded once. V and J are TRBV3-1 (or the pseudogene TRBV3-2) and TRBJ2-7; 8 bases line up with TRBD2. Germline CDR1 is LGHDT and CDR2 is YNNKEL (reference sequence). Trimming at V came to 4 bases and at J to 6 bases, leaving 8 bases not matched to a gene. The length of the CDR3 is 14 residues. Written as DNA, the CDR3 is TGTGCCAGCAGCCCCAGCGGGAGAAGAGTCGAGCAGTACTTC. Translation: CASSPSGRRVEQYF.